A selection of T cell receptor beta chains follows, all from one sample in a study of CD8 T cells in Susac syndrome. TCRdb processed the immunoSEQ multiplex PCR reads anew with MiXCR; each CDR3 protein has one entry. The sample consists of a few hundred thousand distinct CDR3 sequences, 85% of them appearing once. Sequenced input: CD8+ T cells from PBMCs. The receptors stem from a human donor with multiple sclerosis. Each CDR3 is given with its conserved first and last residue. The D gene is left open where the match is weak. Expanded clones are given a class, and other clones once, few, many or no size at all.

V gene: TRBV7-9
J gene: TRBJ2-1
D gene: .
clone size: .
CDR3 DNA: TGTGCCAGCAGCTTTCCCCTCCGGTACGACGATTACAATGAGCAGTTCTTC
CDR3 protein: CASSFPLRYDDYNEQFF

V gene: TRBV6-1
J gene: TRBJ1-5
D gene: .
clone size: .
CDR3 DNA: TGTGCCAGCAGTGAATATGGGGCCGAGGGATGGCCCCAGCATTTT
CDR3 protein: CASSEYGAEGWPQHF

V gene: TRBV7-8
J gene: TRBJ2-7
D gene: TRBD1
clone size: .
CDR3 DNA: TGTGCCAGCAGCTTGTTTCTCACAGGGGGCTCCTACGAGCAGTACTTC
CDR3 protein: CASSLFLTGGSYEQYF

V gene: TRBV20-1
J gene: TRBJ2-2
D gene: TRBD1
clone size: once
CDR3 DNA: TGCAGTGCTAGAGATGGGGACAGGGGGCTCGACACCGGGGAGCTGTTTTTT
CDR3 protein: CSARDGDRGLDTGELFF

V gene: TRBV27
J gene: TRBJ1-1
D gene: TRBD1
clone size: .
CDR3 DNA: TGTGCCAGCAAACCCGGACAGGGAGGGCAAGCTTTCTTT
CDR3 protein: CASKPGQGGQAFF

V gene: TRBV7-2
J gene: TRBJ1-2
D gene: TRBD1
clone size: few
CDR3 DNA: TGTGCCAGCAGCCCCCGGGACAGGGGGTGGCATGGCTACACCTTC
CDR3 protein: CASSPRDRGWHGYTF

V gene: TRBV7-9
J gene: TRBJ1-3
D gene: .
clone size: .
CDR3 DNA: TGTGCCAGCAGCCGCTCAGGGGCCTTCTCTGAAAACACCATATATTTT
CDR3 protein: CASSRSGAFSENTIYF

V gene: TRBV4-2
J gene: TRBJ2-2
D gene: .
clone size: .
CDR3 DNA: TGTGCCAGCAGTTTCTCGACCCAGAACACCGGGGAGCTGTTTTTT
CDR3 protein: CASSFSTQNTGELFF

V gene: TRBV15
J gene: TRBJ1-5
D gene: .
clone size: .
CDR3 DNA: TGTGCCACCAGCTTCCGAATTTTTTTCAGGGCCGATAGTGGCAATCAGCCCCAGCATTTT
CDR3 protein: CATSFRIFFRADSGNQPQHF

V gene: TRBV6-5
J gene: TRBJ1-2
D gene: .
clone size: few
CDR3 DNA: TGTGCCAGCAGTTACTCGATACATGTTTATGGCTACACCTTC
CDR3 protein: CASSYSIHVYGYTF

V gene: TRBV20-1
J gene: TRBJ2-7
D gene: TRBD2
clone size: .
CDR3 DNA: TGCAGTGCGCGACTAGCGGATACTCCCTACGAGCAGTACTTC
CDR3 protein: CSARLADTPYEQYF

V gene: TRBV5-1
J gene: TRBJ2-2
D gene: .
clone size: .
CDR3 DNA: TGCGCCAGCACCCTGCTCAAGAACACCGGGGAGCTGTTTTTT
CDR3 protein: CASTLLKNTGELFF

V gene: TRBV9
J gene: TRBJ2-2
D gene: TRBD1
clone size: .
CDR3 DNA: TGTGCCAGCAGCGTAGCAAGAGGGACAGGGGACACCGGGGAGCTGTTTTTT
CDR3 protein: CASSVARGTGDTGELFF

V gene: TRBV10-3
J gene: TRBJ1-1
D gene: TRBD1
clone size: .
CDR3 DNA: TGTGCCATCAGTGAAGGGGGCGCCTACACTGAAGCTTTCTTT
CDR3 protein: CAISEGGAYTEAFF

V gene: TRBV9
J gene: TRBJ2-1
D gene: .
clone size: .
CDR3 DNA: TGTGCCAGCAGCGTAGATTCGTTTAGGAGCAATGAGCAGTTCTTC
CDR3 protein: CASSVDSFRSNEQFF

V gene: TRBV5-6
J gene: TRBJ2-7
D gene: .
clone size: once
CDR3 DNA: TGTGCCAGCACCAACAGGGACATCCACGAGCAGTACTTC
CDR3 protein: CASTNRDIHEQYF

V gene: TRBV28
J gene: TRBJ2-4
D gene: TRBD1
clone size: .
CDR3 DNA: TGTGCCAGCACGAGGGGGACAGGGGGTTTCGCCAAAAACATTCAGTACTTC
CDR3 protein: CASTRGTGGFAKNIQYF

V gene: TRBV5-1
J gene: TRBJ1-4
D gene: TRBD1
clone size: .
CDR3 DNA: TGCGCCAGTGGGGCCGGGACAGCGGAAAAACTGTTTTTT
CDR3 protein: CASGAGTAEKLFF

V gene: TRBV27
J gene: TRBJ2-5
D gene: TRBD2
clone size: .
CDR3 DNA: TGTGCCAGCACTACCGGGACTAGCGGGAGACAGACCCAGTACTTC
CDR3 protein: CASTTGTSGRQTQYF

V gene: TRBV20-1
J gene: TRBJ2-7
D gene: TRBD2
clone size: .
CDR3 DNA: TGCAGTGCTAGAGACAGGGAGGGGACTAGAGGTGCCTACGAGCAGTACTTC
CDR3 protein: CSARDREGTRGAYEQYF

V gene: TRBV6-1
J gene: TRBJ2-5
D gene: .
clone size: few
CDR3 DNA: TGTGCCAGCAGCACAGGGTTGGGAGAGACCCAGTACTTC
CDR3 protein: CASSTGLGETQYF

V gene: TRBV18
J gene: TRBJ2-7
D gene: .
clone size: .
CDR3 DNA: TGTGCCAGCTCCCACCGGGGTCCTCCCTACGAGCAGTGCTTC
CDR3 protein: CASSHRGPPYEQCF

V gene: TRBV2
J gene: TRBJ2-1
D gene: TRBD1
clone size: .
CDR3 DNA: TGTGCCAGCAGTGACGCCTATCCGGGACAGGAGTTAAATGAGCAGTTCTTC
CDR3 protein: CASSDAYPGQELNEQFF

V gene: TRBV28
J gene: TRBJ1-2
D gene: TRBD1
clone size: .
CDR3 DNA: TGTGCCAGCACCTTACTATGGACAGGGGGCGTCGATGGCTACACCTTC
CDR3 protein: CASTLLWTGGVDGYTF

V gene: TRBV11-2
J gene: TRBJ2-5
D gene: .
clone size: .
CDR3 DNA: TGTGCCAGCAGTCAAAGCCCTTATGGGAGAGAGACCCAGTACTTC
CDR3 protein: CASSQSPYGRETQYF

V gene: TRBV9
J gene: TRBJ2-1
D gene: .
clone size: .
CDR3 DNA: TGTGCCAGCAGCGACCGCCATAGCTCCTACAATGAGCAGTTCTTC
CDR3 protein: CASSDRHSSYNEQFF

V gene: TRBV5-5
J gene: TRBJ1-1
D gene: .
clone size: .
CDR3 DNA: TGTGCCAGCAGCTTGAAGGGTTCGATCACTGAAGCTTTCTTT
CDR3 protein: CASSLKGSITEAFF

V gene: TRBV12-3/TRBV12-4
J gene: TRBJ2-2
D gene: .
clone size: .
CDR3 DNA: TGTGCCAGCAGTTTACTGTACGAGGCCGGGGAGCTGTTTTTT
CDR3 protein: CASSLLYEAGELFF

V gene: TRBV5-1
J gene: TRBJ1-6
D gene: .
clone size: once
CDR3 DNA: TGCGCCAGCAGCTTGGAGATCAGCTCATATAATTCACCCCTCCACTTT
CDR3 protein: CASSLEISSYNSPLHF

V gene: TRBV28
J gene: TRBJ1-1
D gene: .
clone size: .
CDR3 DNA: TGTGCCAGCAGTTTTAAAGGGTACACTGAAGCTTTCTTT
CDR3 protein: CASSFKGYTEAFF

V gene: TRBV21-1
J gene: TRBJ1-4
D gene: .
clone size: .
CDR3 DNA: TGTGCCAGCAGCAACGGAAGGGCTTCGTATGAAAAACTGTTTTTT
CDR3 protein: CASSNGRASYEKLFF

V gene: TRBV28
J gene: TRBJ2-3
D gene: TRBD2
clone size: .
CDR3 DNA: TGTGCCAGCCGAGGACTAGCGGGGACCACAGATACGCAGTATTTT
CDR3 protein: CASRGLAGTTDTQYF

V gene: TRBV2
J gene: TRBJ2-7
D gene: .
clone size: .
CDR3 DNA: TGTGCCAGCAGTGACAGTCCCTCCTACGAGCAGTACTTC
CDR3 protein: CASSDSPSYEQYF

V gene: TRBV15
J gene: TRBJ2-1
D gene: .
clone size: .
CDR3 DNA: TGTGCCACCAGCGGACGCCCGTCTGTAGCGGACGCCGGCAATGAGCAGTTCTTC
CDR3 protein: CATSGRPSVADAGNEQFF

V gene: TRBV9
J gene: TRBJ2-1
D gene: .
clone size: .
CDR3 DNA: TGTGCCAGCAGCGCCATGTGGGGGTTGTACAATGAGCAGTTCTTC
CDR3 protein: CASSAMWGLYNEQFF

V gene: TRBV5-7
J gene: TRBJ2-1
D gene: .
clone size: once
CDR3 DNA: TGTGCCAGCAGCTACCCCTTACCACGAGAGCAGTTCTTC
CDR3 protein: CASSYPLPREQFF

V gene: TRBV3-1
J gene: TRBJ2-1
D gene: TRBD2
clone size: .
CDR3 DNA: TGTGCCAGCAGTCCCCTCAAGGTAGCGGGTCCGCCCCACAATGAGCAGTTCTTC
CDR3 protein: CASSPLKVAGPPHNEQFF

V gene: TRBV12-3/TRBV12-4
J gene: TRBJ1-5
D gene: .
clone size: .
CDR3 DNA: TGTGCCAGCAGCCGGGACGGACGCAATCAGCCCCAGCATTTT
CDR3 protein: CASSRDGRNQPQHF

V gene: TRBV27
J gene: TRBJ2-4
D gene: .
clone size: .
CDR3 DNA: TGTGCCAGCAGTCAGACCGTCCTAGCCAAAAACATTCAGTACTTC
CDR3 protein: CASSQTVLAKNIQYF

V gene: TRBV7-3
J gene: TRBJ2-1
D gene: .
clone size: .
CDR3 DNA: TGTGCCAGCAGCGAGGGGGGGCTTGGCTCCTACAATGAGCAGTTCTTC
CDR3 protein: CASSEGGLGSYNEQFF